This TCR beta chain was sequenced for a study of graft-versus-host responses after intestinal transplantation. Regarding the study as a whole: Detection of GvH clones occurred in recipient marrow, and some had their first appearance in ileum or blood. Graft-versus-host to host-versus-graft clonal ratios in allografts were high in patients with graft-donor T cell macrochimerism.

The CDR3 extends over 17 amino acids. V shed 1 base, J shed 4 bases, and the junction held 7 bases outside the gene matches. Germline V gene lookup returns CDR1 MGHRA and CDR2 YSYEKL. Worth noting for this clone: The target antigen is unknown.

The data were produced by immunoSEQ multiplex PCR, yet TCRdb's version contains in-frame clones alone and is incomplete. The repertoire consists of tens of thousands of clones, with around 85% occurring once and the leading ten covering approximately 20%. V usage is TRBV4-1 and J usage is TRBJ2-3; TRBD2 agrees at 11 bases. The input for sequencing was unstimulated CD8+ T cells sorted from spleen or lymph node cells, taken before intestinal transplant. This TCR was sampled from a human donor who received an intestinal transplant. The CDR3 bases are TGCGCCAGCAGCCAAGGGGACTTAGCGGGAGGGTCAGATACGCAGTATTTT. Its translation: CASSQGDLAGGSDTQYF.